Listed below are T cell receptor beta chains from one sample, sequenced in a study of spatial heterogeneity in lung cancer. TCRdb re-called the 5' RACE reads through MiXCR, storing one row per CDR3 protein. The data contain approximately 9,700 distinct CDR3 sequences, 8% of them singletons. This material consisted of lung tumor tissue, taken at surgery. Every receptor here comes from a male donor with early-stage non-small cell lung cancer. Both conserved end residues are part of each CDR3. Each record gives: V gene, D gene, J gene, clone size, CDR3 DNA, CDR3 protein. The D gene is left open where the match is weak. Some rows mark clone size as missing; the rest say once, few, many or name a class of expanded clone.

v_call: TRBV7-9; d_call: .; j_call: TRBJ2-3; clone_size: many; cdr3_nt: TGTGCCAGCAGCCTCCCGGTCCGTCGGCACCCGCAGTATTTT; cdr3_aa: CASSLPVRRHPQYF
v_call: TRBV7-9; d_call: .; j_call: TRBJ2-7; clone_size: many; cdr3_nt: TGTGCCAGCAGCTCGGGACTCCTCTCCGAGCAGTACTTC; cdr3_aa: CASSSGLLSEQYF
v_call: TRBV11-2; d_call: TRBD1; j_call: TRBJ2-7; clone_size: .; cdr3_nt: TGTGCCAGCATCAAGAACCCCTGGGACAGGGAGCCAAAGTCCAGCTACGAGCAGTACTTC; cdr3_aa: CASIKNPWDREPKSSYEQYF
v_call: TRBV5-1; d_call: .; j_call: TRBJ1-2; clone_size: large; cdr3_nt: TGCGCCAGCAGACTGAGTGCCGGGACCAGCTCATCACAAACTAACTATGGCTACACCTTC; cdr3_aa: CASRLSAGTSSSQTNYGYTF
v_call: TRBV7-3; d_call: .; j_call: TRBJ2-2; clone_size: few; cdr3_nt: TGTGCCAGCAGCTCAACTAGAGCTACAGAGCTGTTTTTT; cdr3_aa: CASSSTRATELFF
v_call: TRBV29-1; d_call: TRBD2; j_call: TRBJ2-2; clone_size: medium-sized; cdr3_nt: TGCAGCGCAGGACTAGCGGGAGACGTCGGGGAGCTGTTTTTT; cdr3_aa: CSAGLAGDVGELFF
v_call: TRBV30; d_call: TRBD1; j_call: TRBJ1-1; clone_size: .; cdr3_nt: TGTGCCTGGAGGCGACAGGGGGGAAAAGCTTTCTTT; cdr3_aa: CAWRRQGGKAFF
v_call: TRBV28; d_call: TRBD2; j_call: TRBJ2-1; clone_size: few; cdr3_nt: TGTGCCAGCAGTCCATACGGGACTAGCGGGAGGGCCTACAATGAGCAGTTCTTC; cdr3_aa: CASSPYGTSGRAYNEQFF
v_call: TRBV5-1; d_call: .; j_call: TRBJ2-5; clone_size: many; cdr3_nt: TGCGCCAGCAGCTTGGCCAGTACGATGGGGGAGACCCAGTACTTC; cdr3_aa: CASSLASTMGETQYF
v_call: TRBV4-1; d_call: .; j_call: TRBJ1-1; clone_size: few; cdr3_nt: TGCGCCAGCAGCCAAGGAGGGGGGAAAAGGGACACTGAAGCTTTCTTT; cdr3_aa: CASSQGGGKRDTEAFF
v_call: TRBV18; d_call: .; j_call: TRBJ2-5; clone_size: .; cdr3_nt: TGTGCCAGCTCACCACCGGGGGTAGAGACCCAGTACTTC; cdr3_aa: CASSPPGVETQYF
v_call: TRBV7-2; d_call: .; j_call: TRBJ2-1; clone_size: medium-sized; cdr3_nt: TGTGCCAGCAGCTTAGCGCCACTCCTAGCTAACAATGAGCAGTTCTTC; cdr3_aa: CASSLAPLLANNEQFF
v_call: TRBV4-2; d_call: .; j_call: TRBJ2-7; clone_size: many; cdr3_nt: TGTGCCAGCAGCCAAGACTGGACTCCTTTCGGAGGGGAGCAGTACTTC; cdr3_aa: CASSQDWTPFGGEQYF
v_call: TRBV7-9; d_call: .; j_call: TRBJ2-3; clone_size: many; cdr3_nt: TGTGCCAGCAGCTTACGAAGGGGGTATAGCACAGATACGCAGTATTTT; cdr3_aa: CASSLRRGYSTDTQYF
v_call: TRBV9; d_call: .; j_call: TRBJ2-7; clone_size: large; cdr3_nt: TGTGCCAGCAGCTTTGGGACCCACGGCGAGCAGTACTTC; cdr3_aa: CASSFGTHGEQYF
v_call: TRBV19; d_call: .; j_call: TRBJ1-1; clone_size: many; cdr3_nt: TGTGCCGTCCTCAGGGATAACACTGAAGCTTTCTTT; cdr3_aa: CAVLRDNTEAFF
v_call: TRBV4-1; d_call: .; j_call: TRBJ2-5; clone_size: many; cdr3_nt: TGCGCCAGCAGCCTCCAATGGGCACAGGGCGTTCAAGAGACCCAGTACTTC; cdr3_aa: CASSLQWAQGVQETQYF
v_call: TRBV28; d_call: .; j_call: TRBJ1-4; clone_size: many; cdr3_nt: TGTGCCAGCAGGTACTATGAAAAACTGTTTTTT; cdr3_aa: CASRYYEKLFF
v_call: TRBV29-1; d_call: TRBD1; j_call: TRBJ1-6; clone_size: many; cdr3_nt: TGCAGCGTATCCTCAGGGGGTGGTAATTCACCCCTCCACTTT; cdr3_aa: CSVSSGGGNSPLHF
v_call: TRBV10-3; d_call: .; j_call: TRBJ2-3; clone_size: many; cdr3_nt: TGTGCCATCAGTACGGGGGCGTCTAACACAGATACGCAGTATTTT; cdr3_aa: CAISTGASNTDTQYF
v_call: TRBV19; d_call: TRBD1; j_call: TRBJ1-2; clone_size: .; cdr3_nt: TGTGCCAGTAGTATGGGACAGTATGGCTACACCTTC; cdr3_aa: CASSMGQYGYTF
v_call: TRBV10-3; d_call: TRBD2; j_call: TRBJ2-3; clone_size: few; cdr3_nt: TGTGCCATCGCCGGGACTAGCATCGCAGATACGCAGTATTTT; cdr3_aa: CAIAGTSIADTQYF
v_call: TRBV5-1; d_call: .; j_call: TRBJ2-1; clone_size: few; cdr3_nt: TGCGCCAGCAGCCCGACCGGGACCTCAAACGGTGAGCAGTTCTTC; cdr3_aa: CASSPTGTSNGEQFF
v_call: TRBV5-1; d_call: .; j_call: TRBJ1-6; clone_size: few; cdr3_nt: TGCGCCAGCAGCTTGGCGGGTACAGGGACTAATTCACCCCTCCACTTT; cdr3_aa: CASSLAGTGTNSPLHF
v_call: TRBV7-9; d_call: .; j_call: TRBJ1-2; clone_size: many; cdr3_nt: TGTGCCAGCAGCGGGGCGGGGATTAACTATGGCTACACCTTC; cdr3_aa: CASSGAGINYGYTF
v_call: TRBV6-1; d_call: .; j_call: TRBJ2-1; clone_size: many; cdr3_nt: TGTGCCAGCAGCACCAGTTCGTGGTACAATGAGCAGTTCTTC; cdr3_aa: CASSTSSWYNEQFF
v_call: TRBV4-2; d_call: .; j_call: TRBJ2-1; clone_size: many; cdr3_nt: TGTGCCAGCAGCCAAGATCGGGGCCATGAGCAGTTCTTC; cdr3_aa: CASSQDRGHEQFF
v_call: TRBV28; d_call: .; j_call: TRBJ2-6; clone_size: .; cdr3_nt: TGTGCCACGCGATTATCTGGGGCCAACGTCCTGACTTTC; cdr3_aa: CATRLSGANVLTF
v_call: TRBV18; d_call: TRBD2; j_call: TRBJ2-4; clone_size: many; cdr3_nt: TGTGCCAGCTCACCAGGTCCGGGACTAGGGGCCAAAAACATTCAGTACTTC; cdr3_aa: CASSPGPGLGAKNIQYF
v_call: TRBV27; d_call: TRBD2; j_call: TRBJ2-2; clone_size: .; cdr3_nt: TGTGCCAGCAGTTTCCGTAGCGGGAGAGGGACCGGGGAGCTGTTTTTT; cdr3_aa: CASSFRSGRGTGELFF
v_call: TRBV7-2; d_call: .; j_call: TRBJ2-5; clone_size: .; cdr3_nt: TGTGCCAGCAGCCTAAACCCCGCGGCCCAGTACTTC; cdr3_aa: CASSLNPAAQYF
v_call: TRBV27; d_call: .; j_call: TRBJ2-1; clone_size: many; cdr3_nt: TGTGCCACCCAGAAGGCGGCCTACAATGAGCAGTTCTTC; cdr3_aa: CATQKAAYNEQFF
v_call: TRBV29-1; d_call: TRBD1; j_call: TRBJ2-7; clone_size: .; cdr3_nt: TGCAGCGTTCGTCGGACAGGGTTAGACGAGCAGTACTTC; cdr3_aa: CSVRRTGLDEQYF
v_call: TRBV7-2; d_call: TRBD1; j_call: TRBJ1-6; clone_size: .; cdr3_nt: TGTGCCAGCAGCCCCGTGGGACAGGGGAATTCACCCCTCCACTTT; cdr3_aa: CASSPVGQGNSPLHF
v_call: TRBV7-3; d_call: .; j_call: TRBJ2-5; clone_size: medium-sized; cdr3_nt: TGTGCCAGCAGCTTAGGGGCGGGATCAGGAGAGACCCAGTACTTC; cdr3_aa: CASSLGAGSGETQYF
v_call: TRBV15; d_call: .; j_call: TRBJ2-7; clone_size: few; cdr3_nt: TGTGCCACCAGTCAGAGATTGGAGGACGGCGAGCAGTACTTC; cdr3_aa: CATSQRLEDGEQYF
v_call: TRBV3-1; d_call: TRBD1; j_call: TRBJ1-2; clone_size: many; cdr3_nt: TGTGCCAGCAGCCAAGACAGGGGGCACTATGGCTACACCTTC; cdr3_aa: CASSQDRGHYGYTF
v_call: TRBV11-3; d_call: .; j_call: TRBJ2-3; clone_size: many; cdr3_nt: TGTGCCAGCAGCTTAGGGGAGGCGGATACGCAGTATTTT; cdr3_aa: CASSLGEADTQYF
v_call: TRBV19; d_call: .; j_call: TRBJ2-2; clone_size: many; cdr3_nt: TGTGCCAGTAGTATTTATCGGGGTCCGAACACCGGGGAGCTGTTTTTT; cdr3_aa: CASSIYRGPNTGELFF
v_call: TRBV2; d_call: TRBD2; j_call: TRBJ2-6; clone_size: .; cdr3_nt: TGTGCCAGCAGTGAAGGGCTAGCGGGAGTTGGGGCCAACGTCCTGACTTTC; cdr3_aa: CASSEGLAGVGANVLTF
v_call: TRBV11-2; d_call: .; j_call: TRBJ2-3; clone_size: large; cdr3_nt: TGTGCCAGCAGGTTGGTCACAGATACGCAGTATTTT; cdr3_aa: CASRLVTDTQYF
v_call: TRBV10-3; d_call: .; j_call: TRBJ1-5; clone_size: .; cdr3_nt: TGTGCCATCAGTGACTCTAATCAGCCCCAGCATTTT; cdr3_aa: CAISDSNQPQHF
v_call: TRBV28; d_call: .; j_call: TRBJ1-1; clone_size: medium-sized; cdr3_nt: TGTGCCAGCAGTTCCGGAAACACTGAAGCTTTCTTT; cdr3_aa: CASSSGNTEAFF
v_call: TRBV11-2; d_call: .; j_call: TRBJ2-7; clone_size: many; cdr3_nt: TGTGCCAGCAGCGTGGACAGCACCTACGAGCAGTACTTC; cdr3_aa: CASSVDSTYEQYF
v_call: TRBV27; d_call: TRBD1; j_call: TRBJ1-6; clone_size: many; cdr3_nt: TGTGCCAGCAGCCCACAAGCCACAACAGGGGATATTGCGGCCTATAATTCACCCCTCCACTTT; cdr3_aa: CASSPQATTGDIAAYNSPLHF
v_call: TRBV28; d_call: TRBD1; j_call: TRBJ1-5; clone_size: many; cdr3_nt: TGTGCCACTCTACAGGGGGAGTTCAATCAGCCCCAGCATTTT; cdr3_aa: CATLQGEFNQPQHF
v_call: TRBV11-2; d_call: .; j_call: TRBJ1-6; clone_size: .; cdr3_nt: TGTGCCAGCAGCTTAGGGCCCTATAATTCACCCCTCCACTTT; cdr3_aa: CASSLGPYNSPLHF
v_call: TRBV4-3; d_call: TRBD2; j_call: TRBJ2-7; clone_size: .; cdr3_nt: TGCGCCAGCAGCCAAGGCGTAAGCGGGGGGACAGTATACGAGCAGTACTTC; cdr3_aa: CASSQGVSGGTVYEQYF
v_call: TRBV6-5; d_call: TRBD1; j_call: TRBJ1-1; clone_size: medium-sized; cdr3_nt: TGTGCCAGCGGCAAGACAGGGCACGGGAACACTGAAGCTTTCTTT; cdr3_aa: CASGKTGHGNTEAFF
v_call: TRBV7-2; d_call: .; j_call: TRBJ1-1; clone_size: many; cdr3_nt: TGTGCCAGCAGCTTAGACAGCCCTGAAGCTTTCTTT; cdr3_aa: CASSLDSPEAFF
v_call: TRBV2; d_call: TRBD1; j_call: TRBJ2-2; clone_size: medium-sized; cdr3_nt: TGTGCCAGCAGGTTGACCGGGACAGCCCCCACCGGGGAGCTGTTTTTT; cdr3_aa: CASRLTGTAPTGELFF
v_call: TRBV24-1; d_call: .; j_call: TRBJ2-3; clone_size: .; cdr3_nt: TGTGCCACCAGTGGGATTACAAGGGGTAACACAGATACGCAGTATTTT; cdr3_aa: CATSGITRGNTDTQYF
v_call: TRBV20-1; d_call: .; j_call: TRBJ2-3; clone_size: few; cdr3_nt: TGCAGTGCTAGGCAGATTAGCACAGATACGCAGTATTTT; cdr3_aa: CSARQISTDTQYF
v_call: TRBV5-1; d_call: TRBD1; j_call: TRBJ1-4; clone_size: many; cdr3_nt: TGCGCCAGCAGCCGAGACAGGGTTAATGAAAAACTGTTTTTT; cdr3_aa: CASSRDRVNEKLFF
v_call: TRBV2; d_call: .; j_call: TRBJ1-4; clone_size: many; cdr3_nt: TGTGCCAGCAGTGACGGGGGCACGGCTAATGAAAAACTGTTTTTT; cdr3_aa: CASSDGGTANEKLFF
v_call: TRBV28; d_call: .; j_call: TRBJ1-1; clone_size: many; cdr3_nt: TGTGCCAGCAGTTTCTCGGCTGGGGGTGCTTTCTTT; cdr3_aa: CASSFSAGGAFF
v_call: TRBV6-1; d_call: .; j_call: TRBJ1-1; clone_size: many; cdr3_nt: TGTGCCAGCAGTGAAGGCAGGGGCACTGAAGCTTTCTTT; cdr3_aa: CASSEGRGTEAFF
v_call: TRBV9; d_call: TRBD1; j_call: TRBJ2-7; clone_size: medium-sized; cdr3_nt: TGTGCCAGCAGCCCGCAAGGGGACAGGGGCCACGAGCAGTACTTC; cdr3_aa: CASSPQGDRGHEQYF
v_call: TRBV28; d_call: TRBD2; j_call: TRBJ2-3; clone_size: .; cdr3_nt: TGTGCCAGCAGTTTTTCGACCGGACTAGCGGTCACAGATACGCAGTATTTT; cdr3_aa: CASSFSTGLAVTDTQYF